This T cell receptor beta chain is drawn from a study of control samples from healthy donors and cancer patients. The protocol was immunoSEQ multiplex PCR, while the TCRdb copy is restricted to in-frame clones and leaves out a portion. In the table there are about 140,000 clones, about 88% of which are singletons. The length of the CDR3 is 16 residues. V shed 3 bases, J shed 5 bases, and the junction held 11 bases outside the gene matches. Germline values: CDR1 ENHRY, CDR2 SYGVKD. This clone was seen a handful of times. The sample was blood. The sequence was collected from a woman in her 30s in good health. The V gene is TRBV10-3, the J gene TRBJ1-1; TRBD1 aligns across 8 bases. This CDR3 reads CAISDGPGGGRTEAFF. For the CDR3, the DNA is TGTGCCATCAGTGACGGGCCAGGGGGCGGGCGGACTGAAGCTTTCTTT.